The 26 T cell receptor beta chains presented below share a single source sample, sequenced in a study of T cell responses to AZD1222 COVID-19 vaccine. Some clones are missing from TCRdb's copy, which holds only in-frame ones; the method was immunoSEQ multiplex PCR. The sample lists more than 150,000 clones, more than 80% occurring once. The source material was peripheral blood, sampled on day 0 of AZD1222 vaccination. The receptors come from an adult in good health.

This clone was seen a single time. The gene calls are TRBV27 and TRBJ1-1; 10 nucleotides agree with TRBD1. With V trimmed by 8 bases and J by 1 base, 4 bases remained unmatched. This CDR3 contains 14 residues. Looked up from germline, CDR1 is MNHEY and CDR2 is SMNVEV (reference sequence). CDR3 loop: CASGGQGTNTEAFF. The CDR3 DNA is TGTGCCAGCGGGGGACAGGGGACGAACACTGAAGCTTTCTTT.

The V call is TRBV7-2, the J call TRBJ2-7, with D perhaps given as TRBD1 or TRBD2 (6 bases each). V shed 5 bases and J shed 4 bases, with 18 bases lying between them. The germline V gene has CDR1 SGHTA and CDR2 FQGNSA. This CDR3 has 15 residues. The CDR3 spells CASSPIRGPTYEQYF. As DNA, the CDR3 is TGTGCCAGCAGCCCGATACGGGGGCCGACATACGAGCAGTACTTC.

The rearrangement uses TRBV6-5 and TRBJ1-3; 9 bases line up with TRBD1. Looked up from germline, CDR1 is MNHEY and CDR2 is SVGAGI. After removal of 2 bases from V and 4 bases from J, the junction contained 6 bases not matched to a gene. This CDR3 region has 16 residues. CDR3 nucleotides: TGTGCCAGCAGTTACAGGGGGACAGGGTCGGGAAACACCATATATTTT. Encoded protein: CASSYRGTGSGNTIYF.

V gene TRBV3-1 (or the pseudogene TRBV3-2) combines with J gene TRBJ2-7; 7 nucleotides match TRBD1. The CDR3 spans 13 residues. CDR1 and CDR2 from the germline V gene are LGHDT and YNNKEL (reference sequence). J gave up 4 bases and V 4 bases, and 4 bases lay outside the gene matches. The CDR3 DNA reads as TGTGCCAGCAGCCCGACAGGGCCGTACGAGCAGTACTTC. Translated: CASSPTGPYEQYF.

The sample holds a few counts of this clone. V gene TRBV7-2 combines with J gene TRBJ1-5; D not certain. Germline V lookup: CDR1 SGHTA, CDR2 FQGNSA. Trimming cost V 6 bases and J 6 bases, with 12 bases left between them. The length of the CDR3 is 13 residues. CDR3 protein: CASSPGRAQPQHF. The CDR3 DNA is TGTGCCAGCAGTCCCGGGAGGGCTCAGCCCCAGCATTTT. Combining the CDR3 with reference TRBV7-2 and TRBJ1-5 gives the whole variable domain GAGVSQSPSNKVTEKGKDVELRCDPISGHTALYWYRQSLGQGLEFLIYFQGNSAPDKSGLPSDRFSAERTGGSVSTLTIQRTQQEDSAVYLCASSPGRAQPQHFGDGTRLSIL.

The genes are TRBV28 and TRBJ2-7, with D tentatively TRBD1 or TRBD2 (5 bases each). This CDR3 has 10 amino acids. Trimming cost V 8 bases and J 4 bases, with 6 bases left between them. The germline V gene has CDR1 MDHEN and CDR2 SYDVKM. The CDR3 bases are TGTGCCAGCGGGGGTTACGAGCAGTACTTC. This translates into CASGGYEQYF.

This sequence joins TRBV5-4 and TRBJ1-3; D is possibly TRBD1 (6 bases). The CDR3 runs to 18 residues. In germline, CDR1 is SGHNT, CDR2 YYREEE (reference sequence). The ends were cut back, 0 bases at V and 0 bases at J, with 16 bases in the middle. The chain's CDR3 is CASSLAGGTYSSGNTIYF. Here the CDR3 DNA reads TGTGCCAGCAGCTTGGCCGGGGGCACCTATAGCTCTGGAAACACCATATATTTT.

The CDR3 here is CASTNPPGGEQFF. Here the CDR3 DNA reads TGTGCCAGCACCAACCCCCCCGGGGGCGAGCAGTTCTTC. The V and J genes are TRBV2 and TRBJ2-1; D may be TRBD1 or TRBD2 (6 bases each). The CDR3 consists of 13 residues. V was cut by 7 bases and J by 10 bases, with 17 bases left in between. The germline CDR1 and CDR2 sequences are SNHLY and FYNNEI.

This sequence joins TRBV18 and TRBJ2-1; no reliable D call. Germline CDR1 and CDR2: KGHSH and LQKENI. Trimming cost V 0 bases and J 3 bases, with 15 bases left between them. The length of the CDR3 is 17 residues. CDR3 protein: CASSPPLANLNYNEQFF. CDR3 nucleotide sequence: TGTGCCAGCTCACCACCTTTAGCCAACTTAAACTACAATGAGCAGTTCTTC.

This sequence joins TRBV28 and TRBJ2-5; D might be TRBD1 (5 bases). Trimming cost V 5 bases and J 3 bases, with 16 bases left between them. Germline CDR1 MDHEN, CDR2 SYDVKM. The CDR3 sequence is 15 residues long. The CDR3 DNA is TGTGCCAGCAGTCTGGACACCCCTTCAAAAGAGACCCAGTACTTC. This sequence encodes CASSLDTPSKETQYF.

The rearrangement uses TRBV19 and TRBJ2-2; D may match TRBD1 or TRBD2 (7 bases each). Trimming removed 7 bases from V and 7 bases from J, with 19 bases in between. From germline, CDR1 is LNHDA and CDR2 SQIVND (reference sequence). The CDR3 has 15 amino acids. The CDR3 sequence: CASKGGGRAFGELFF. CDR3 sequence (DNA): TGTGCCAGTAAAGGGGGCGGGAGAGCGTTCGGGGAGCTGTTTTTT.

The chain joins TRBV30 to TRBJ2-3, with TRBD2 as a possible D gene (5 bases). This CDR3 contains 15 residues. Trimming shortened V by 1 base and J by 5 bases, and 16 bases separated the two germline ends. The germline CDR1 and CDR2 sequences are GTSNPN and SVGIG (reference sequence). This CDR3 reads CAWSGPEAGRDTQYF. The CDR3, as DNA: TGTGCCTGGAGTGGTCCAGAGGCGGGTAGAGATACGCAGTATTTT.

The gene calls are TRBV9 and TRBJ1-1, with a weak D call TRBD1 (5 bases). The CDR3 covers 16 residues. Germline loops: CDR1 SGDLS, CDR2 YYNGEE. The V gene lost 3 bases and the J gene lost 8 bases, with 23 bases spanning the gap. CDR3 sequence: CASSEPPGLPKREAFF. In nucleotides, the CDR3 is TGTGCCAGCAGCGAACCCCCGGGACTCCCAAAGAGGGAAGCTTTCTTT.

J is TRBJ1-4 and V is TRBV5-6, with D possibly being TRBD1 (6 bases). Germline values: CDR1 SGHDT, CDR2 YYEEEE. V lost 3 bases and J lost 5, with 14 bases in between. The length of the CDR3 is 15 residues. CDR3 bases: TGTGCCAGCAGCTACGGACAGTCCATGAATGAAAAACTGTTTTTT. It encodes CASSYGQSMNEKLFF.

On this clone itself: One end of the junction varies from germline; a read error may be responsible. The chain is built from TRBV30 and TRBJ2-1, with D perhaps TRBD2 (5 bases). This CDR3 spans 15 amino acids. Germline CDR1 is GTSNPN and CDR2 is SVGIG (reference sequence). The CDR3 here is CAWSVLGSRGNEQFF. The DNA of the CDR3 is TGTGCCTGGAGTGTATTGGGTAGTAGAGGGAATGAACAGTTCTTC.

V gene TRBV2 combines with J gene TRBJ1-2; a weak D match, TRBD1 (6 bases). This CDR3 spans 14 amino acids. V was shortened by 6 bases and J by 2 bases, with 13 bases between the two germline ends. CDR1 is SNHLY, CDR2 FYNNEI, per germline. The CDR3 nucleotides are TGTGCCAGCAGGAACAGGGAGGCAAACTATGGCTACACCTTC. Translation: CASRNREANYGYTF.

V gene TRBV30 combines with J gene TRBJ2-7; D may be TRBD1 (6 bases). V was clipped by 2 bases and J by 1 base, with 18 bases between them. Germline V lookup: CDR1 GTSNPN, CDR2 SVGIG (reference sequence). There are 16 residues in the CDR3. The chain's CDR3 is CAWSFPGEKISYEQYF. In nucleotides, the CDR3 is TGTGCCTGGAGTTTCCCAGGGGAAAAAATATCCTACGAGCAGTACTTC.

The chain has TRBV21-1 and TRBJ2-7. TRBV21-1 is termed a pseudogene. This CDR3 has 14 amino acids. The CDR3 nucleotides read TGTGCCAGCAGCAAATCTAAGGGCTCCTACGAGCAGTACTTC. Translation: CASSKSKGSYEQYF.

The chain recombines TRBV7-9 with TRBJ1-3; D not certain. From germline, CDR1 is SEHNR and CDR2 FQNEAQ (reference sequence). V shed 0 bases and J shed 0 bases, with 9 bases lying between them. There are 16 residues in the CDR3. The CDR3 DNA reads as TGTGCCAGCAGCTTAGCGAACGCGCGCTCTGGAAACACCATATATTTT. Translated: CASSLANARSGNTIYF.

In regard to this clone: Within the sample, other DNA sequences also encode this same CDR3. The CDR3 protein is CASSLSGFYGYTF. The CDR3 DNA reads TGTGCCAGCAGTTTATCAGGATTCTATGGCTACACCTTC. V is TRBV27 and J is TRBJ1-2, with D unresolved. V dropped 0 bases and J dropped 4 bases, with 6 bases sitting between them. Germline CDR1 is MNHEY and CDR2 is SMNVEV (reference sequence). The CDR3 consists of 13 residues.

This clone was detected only a few times. The V gene is TRBV6-5, the J gene TRBJ2-1; 14 positions match TRBD2. The V gene's germline CDR1 is MNHEY and CDR2 SVGAGI. With V trimmed by 7 bases and J by 6 bases, 5 bases remained unmatched. There are 15 residues in the CDR3. CDR3 nucleotide sequence: TGTGCCAGCACGGCGGGACTAGCGGGAGTCAATGAGCAGTTCTTC. Translation: CASTAGLAGVNEQFF.

This clone was recorded only once. One end of the junction is discordant with germline, which a read error may explain. The chain carries TRBV7-7 and TRBJ1-3, with a possible D match to TRBD1 (6 bases). This CDR3 is 18 amino acids long. Germline V CDR1 and CDR2: SSHAT, FNYEAQ (reference sequence). The CDR3 loop reads CASSSMPPGQISGNTIYF. DNA for the CDR3: TGTGCTAGCAGCTCAATGCCCCCCGGACAGATCTCTGGAAACACCATATATTTT.

V and J are TRBV24-1 and TRBJ1-2, with D tentatively TRBD1 (5 bases). The CDR3 spans 16 residues. V dropped 3 bases and J dropped 2 bases, with 15 bases sitting between them. Germline V gene data show CDR1 as KGHDR and CDR2 as SFDVKD. The CDR3 bases are TGTGCCACCAGTGATCCCCGTGGGGGGGAGAACTATGGCTACACCTTC. Amino acid sequence: CATSDPRGGENYGYTF.

This chain links TRBV10-2 with TRBJ2-1; 7 bases are a match to TRBD1. Trimming at V came to 8 bases and at J to 5 bases, leaving 9 bases not matched to a gene. The CDR3 spans 14 residues. From germline, CDR1 is WSHSY and CDR2 SAAADI. The CDR3 nucleotides read TGCGCCAGCGGACAGGAAATCGGGCACAATGAGCAGTTCTTC. This translates into CASGQEIGHNEQFF.

The chain has TRBV19 and TRBJ1-5; TRBD1 matches at 10 bases. CDR3 size: 15 residues. Trimming took 5 bases from V and 7 from J; bases not matched to a gene: 8. The germline V gene encodes CDR1 LNHDA and CDR2 SQIVND (reference sequence). As DNA, the CDR3 is TGTGCCAGTAGTCACCGGGACAGGGGTGAACAGCCCCAGCATTTT. Amino acids: CASSHRDRGEQPQHF.

The chain uses TRBV5-6 and TRBJ1-2; possibly TRBD1 for D (5 bases). Looked up from germline, CDR1 is SGHDT and CDR2 is YYEEEE. Trimming shortened V by 0 bases and J by 8 bases, and 14 bases separated the two germline ends. CDR3 length: 14 residues. As DNA, the CDR3 is TGTGCCAGCAGCTTGGAATCAGGGATGAGGGGCTACACCTTC. Its protein is CASSLESGMRGYTF.